These 30 T cell receptor beta chains were all obtained from the same sample, sequenced in a study of regulatory T cells in long-lasting Graves disease. TCR beta libraries were built with iRepertoire HTBI primers and Arm-PCR of CDR3 regions. TCRdb processed the multiplex PCR reads anew with MiXCR; each CDR3 protein has one entry. The sample lists 200,000 to 250,000 distinct CDR3 sequences; approximately 19% were seen once. The time point: newly diagnosed GD, antithyroid drugs for less than 3 months. The TCR library was made from RNA that had been extracted from PBMCs in TRIzol. These data were also reused for a study on T cells in Graves' hyperthyroidism and ophthalmopathy.

This material consisted of peripheral blood mononuclear cells (PBMCs), taken at new diagnosis, from a patient treated with antithyroid drugs. These receptors originate from a woman in her thirties with Graves disease.

This clonotype was seen many times. CDR3 nucleotides: TGCAGCGTTGCTGAGGAGACGGCCGGGCGGGGTGGCTACACCTTC. Translating gives CSVAEETAGRGGYTF. The genes are TRBV29-1 and TRBJ1-2; D gene ambiguous. V lost 4 bases and J 7 bases, leaving 22 bases between the germline ends. Looked up from germline, CDR1 is SQVTM and CDR2 is ANQGSEA. The CDR3 sequence is 15 residues long. Looking up the rest from reference TRBV29-1 and TRBJ1-2 gives the full variable domain: SAVISQKPSRDICQRGTSLTIQCQVDSQVTMMFWYRQQPGQSLTLIATANQGSEATYESGFVIDKFPISRPNLTFSTLTVSNMSPEDSSIYLCSVAEETAGRGGYTFGSGTRLTVV.

Remarks on this clonotype: This may come from a read error, since a much larger clone is one base off. The conserved phenylalanine or tryptophan is not found at the CDR3 terminus, so this likely reflects a read error. The V call is TRBV11-2, the J call TRBJ1-6; the D gene is possibly TRBD1 (6 bases). In germline, CDR1 is SGHAT, CDR2 FQNNGV. This CDR3 contains 15 residues. Trimming took 5 bases from V and 2 from J, leaving 10 bases between them. The CDR3 region has the DNA TGTGCCAGCAGCAGGGGGAGAGCCTATAATTCACCCCTCCACCTT. Its protein product is CASSRGRAYNSPLHL.

Ten or more counts support this clonotype. The chain joins TRBV20-1 to TRBJ2-5, with 7 bases aligning to TRBD2. The CDR3 is made up of 17 amino acids. Germline values: CDR1 DFQATT, CDR2 SNEGSKA (reference sequence). Losses at the gene ends were 5 bases for V and 1 base for J; bases not matched to a gene: 16. CDR3 sequence reads: CSASQPGGAAGQETQYF. CDR3 DNA sequence: TGCAGTGCTTCCCAGCCGGGAGGAGCGGCCGGCCAAGAGACCCAGTACTTC.

This clonotype was detected many times. CDR3 coding DNA: TGTGCCAGCGGGGGCACGCCCAAAGAGACCCAGTACTTC. Protein product: CASGGTPKETQYF. The rearrangement links TRBV7-9 to TRBJ2-5; tentatively, D is TRBD1 (6 bases). This CDR3 is built from 13 residues. Germline V lookup: CDR1 SEHNR, CDR2 FQNEAQ (reference sequence). Trimming cost V 8 bases and J 3 bases, with 13 bases left between them.

This clonotype was counted at least ten times. The gene calls are TRBV12-5 and TRBJ1-5; possible D gene TRBD1, 5 bases. Between the trimmed V and J ends, which lost 0 bases and 4 bases, there was a span of 16 bases. CDR3 length: 17 amino acids. Germline V lookup: CDR1 LGHNT, CDR2 FRNRAP. In nucleotides, the CDR3 is TGTGCTAGTGGTTTGGTACAGGTAGGGAGGGCGAATCAGCCCCAGCATTTT. It is translated as CASGLVQVGRANQPQHF.

There are many counts of this clonotype. The gene calls are TRBV6-1 and TRBJ2-5; D might be TRBD2 (6 bases). The ends were cut back, 10 bases at V and 5 bases at J, with 11 bases in the middle. The CDR3 consists of 11 residues. Germline V gives CDR1 MNHNS, CDR2 SASEGT. CDR3: CATRGIETQYF. The CDR3 DNA sequence: TGTGCCACCCGGGGGATTGAGACCCAGTACTTC.

V gene TRBV7-2 combines with J gene TRBJ2-3; maybe TRBD2 (6 bases). This CDR3 contains 14 residues. Trimming took off 4 bases at V and 4 bases at J, with 12 bases between the two ends. Germline V gene sequence: CDR1 SGHTA, CDR2 FQGNSA. The chain's CDR3 is CASSSMGLADTQYF. DNA for the CDR3: TGTGCCAGCAGCTCAATGGGACTTGCAGATACGCAGTATTTT.

This clonotype was detected many times. The genes are TRBV20-1 and TRBJ1-4; D is uncertain. There are 14 residues in the CDR3. The germline V gene encodes CDR1 DFQATT and CDR2 SNEGSKA (reference sequence). The ends were cut back, 5 bases at V and 5 bases at J, with 15 bases in the middle. The chain's CDR3 is CSAGKQARNEKLFF. In DNA form, the CDR3 reads TGCAGTGCTGGGAAGCAAGCTCGGAATGAAAAACTGTTTTTT.

At least ten counts were recorded for this clonotype. The chain uses TRBV15 and TRBJ1-2; 10 bases are shared with TRBD1. This CDR3 contains 16 residues. The germline V gene has CDR1 LNHNV and CDR2 YYDKDF (reference sequence). The ends lost 0 bases at V and 6 bases at J; junction bases unmatched: 7. CDR3 in amino acids: CATSRDRAGTGDGYTF. The CDR3 bases are TGTGCCACCAGCAGAGATCGGGCGGGGACAGGGGATGGCTACACCTTC. Looking up the rest from reference TRBV15 and TRBJ1-2 gives the full variable domain: DAMVIQNPRYQVTQFGKPVTLSCSQTLNHNVMYWYQQKSSQAPKLLFHYYDKDFNNEADTPDNFQSRRPNTSFCFLDIRSPGLGDTAMYLCATSRDRAGTGDGYTFGSGTRLTVV.

Many counts were recorded for this clonotype. The genes are TRBV12-3 or TRBV12-4 and TRBJ2-1, with 13 bases that match TRBD2. V lost 6 bases and J lost 11; bases outside the gene matches: 4. The CDR3 has 13 amino acids. The CDR3 region has the DNA TGTGCCAGCAGGTCGGGACTAGCGGGAAAGCAGTTCTTC. Translating gives CASRSGLAGKQFF.

This clonotype was observed at least ten times. The chain carries TRBV27 and TRBJ1-2; 7 bases align to TRBD1. CDR1 and CDR2 (germline): MNHEY, SMNVEV (reference sequence). The J segment lost 8 bases and the V segment lost 3 bases, leaving 9 bases of the junction unmatched. CDR3 size: 14 residues. The CDR3 reads CASSFWGQRGGYTF. As DNA, the CDR3 is TGTGCCAGCAGTTTCTGGGGACAGAGAGGGGGCTACACCTTC.

At least ten counts were recorded for this clonotype. The rearrangement uses TRBV28 and TRBJ2-7, with 11 bases identical to TRBD2. The CDR3 length is 13 residues. In germline, CDR1 is MDHEN, CDR2 SYDVKM. After removal of 5 bases from V and 6 bases from J, the junction contained 3 bases not matched to a gene. The DNA for the CDR3 is TGTGCCAGCAGTCCCGGACTAGCGGGCGAGCAGTACTTC. It specifies CASSPGLAGEQYF.

Notes on this clonotype: A much larger clone sits a single nucleotide away, making a read error possible. J is TRBJ1-6 and V is TRBV25-1; the D is unclear. This CDR3 region has 16 residues. The V end was cut by 8 bases, the J end by 2 bases, with 16 bases between. Germline-derived CDR1 and CDR2 are MGHDK and SYGVNS. The CDR3 DNA reads as TGTGCCAGCGTAGGCGGGGTCGGCCCCTATAATTCACCCCTCCACTTT. Protein: CASVGGVGPYNSPLHF. The full variable domain, in which reference TRBV25-1 and TRBJ1-6 provide the parts outside the CDR3, is EADIYQTPRYLVIGTGKKITLECSQTMGHDKMYWYQQDPGMELHLIHYSYGVNSTEKGDLSSESTVSRIRTEHFPLTLESARPSHTSQYLCASVGGVGPYNSPLHFGNGTRLTVT.

Only a few counts were recorded for this clonotype. This chain joins TRBV19 and TRBJ1-1; tentatively, D is TRBD1 (5 bases). Trimming stripped 7 bases from V and 3 bases from J, with 15 bases between. The CDR3 extends over 14 amino acids. In germline, CDR1 is LNHDA, CDR2 SQIVND (reference sequence). CDR3 coding DNA: TGTGCCAGTAATCTCGGGGGGATTCACACTGAAGCTTTCTTT. This gives the protein CASNLGGIHTEAFF.

Many counts were recorded for this clonotype. The V gene is TRBV9, the J gene TRBJ1-2; 7 bases line up with TRBD1. The CDR3 sequence is 17 residues long. V lost 3 bases to trimming and J lost 4 bases; unmatched junction nucleotides: 15. The germline gives CDR1 SGDLS, CDR2 YYNGEE. CDR3 bases: TGTGCCAGCAGCGACCACCTACGACAGGGTCATACCTATGGCTACACCTTC. Translating it yields CASSDHLRQGHTYGYTF.

The table lists this clonotype with many counts. The V call is TRBV28, the J call TRBJ1-4; no clear D gene. The ends were cut back, 6 bases at V and 0 bases at J, with 8 bases in the middle. The CDR3 spans 14 residues. Looked up from germline, CDR1 is MDHEN and CDR2 is SYDVKM. CDR3 sequence reads: CASSRYATNEKLFF. For the CDR3, the DNA is TGTGCCAGCAGCCGTTACGCAACTAATGAAAAACTGTTTTTT.

This clonotype was recorded many times. The chain links TRBV30 to TRBJ1-5; D is undetermined. CDR3 length: 14 residues. Deletions cut 2 bases from V and 2 bases from J, with 10 bases between. Per the germline V gene, CDR1 is GTSNPN and CDR2 is SVGIG (reference sequence). For the CDR3, the DNA is TGTGCCTGGAGTTCCGGGATCGGCAATCAGCCCCAGCATTTT. Encoded protein: CAWSSGIGNQPQHF.

This clonotype was counted ten times or more. This chain links TRBV12-3 or TRBV12-4 with TRBJ1-1; 7 bases are a match to TRBD1. The V segment lost 8 bases and the J segment 1 base; nucleotides outside the gene matches: 10. The CDR3 has 15 amino acids. The DNA of the CDR3 is TGTGCCAGCCAACCCCGGACAGGCCCGAACACTGAAGCTTTCTTT. As protein: CASQPRTGPNTEAFF.

This clonotype was found many times. The genes are TRBV6-1 and TRBJ2-2; D remains ambiguous. Trimming removed 2 bases at V and 3 bases at J, with 4 bases between. The length of the CDR3 is 13 residues. Germline-derived CDR1 and CDR2 are MNHNS and SASEGT. CDR3 sequence (DNA): TGTGCCAGCAGTGAATCGGACACCGGGGAGCTGTTTTTT. It translates to CASSESDTGELFF.

The V call is TRBV28, the J call TRBJ2-7; D is perhaps TRBD1 or TRBD2 (6 bases each). Trimming shortened V by 6 bases and J by 5 bases, and 14 bases separated the two germline ends. Germline assignment: CDR1 MDHEN and CDR2 SYDVKM. The CDR3 is made up of 13 amino acids. For the CDR3, the DNA is TGTGCCAGCAGGCCCGGAGGGGGGCACGAGCAGTACTTC. As protein: CASRPGGGHEQYF.

In this sample, this clonotype turned up many times. This sequence joins TRBV6-1 and TRBJ1-1, with 9 bases lining up with TRBD1. V trimming: 6 bases; J trimming: 7 bases; junction bases outside the gene matches: 9. The CDR3 is made up of 14 amino acids. Germline V CDR1 and CDR2: MNHNS, SASEGT. The CDR3: CASSTAGQGIEAFF. The DNA of the CDR3 is TGTGCCAGCAGCACCGCGGGACAGGGCATTGAAGCTTTCTTT.

This clonotype came up many times. The chain combines TRBV11-2 with TRBJ2-3; D is uncertain. This CDR3 is built from 15 residues. V was trimmed by 3 bases and J by 0 bases, leaving 10 bases between them. The germline CDR1 and CDR2 sequences are SGHAT and FQNNGV. CDR3 amino acids: CASSFTASSTDTQYF. As DNA, the CDR3 is TGTGCCAGCAGCTTTACGGCTTCTAGCACAGATACGCAGTATTTT.

This clonotype was counted at least ten times. The chain is built from TRBV7-2 and TRBJ2-3; D gene unclear. CDR1 is SGHTA and CDR2 is FQGNSA in the germline V gene. The CDR3 consists of 15 residues. The V end was cut by 0 bases, the J end by 4 bases, with 11 bases between. In nucleotides, the CDR3 is TGTGCCAGCAGCTTAGCCGGCGTAAGGGCAGATACGCAGTATTTT. It yields the protein CASSLAGVRADTQYF.

V is TRBV28 and J is TRBJ1-1; 8 positions agree with TRBD1. V lost 5 bases, J lost 0 bases, and 5 bases stayed unmatched. The CDR3 totals 15 residues. Germline CDR1 is MDHEN and CDR2 is SYDVKM. The CDR3 coding sequence is TGTGCCAGCAGTCCGTGGACAGGGTTGAACACTGAAGCTTTCTTT. It is translated as CASSPWTGLNTEAFF.

Turning to this clonotype: One end of the junction varies from germline; a read error may be responsible. The chain is built from TRBV2 and TRBJ2-1; 7 nucleotides align to TRBD2. Per the germline V gene, CDR1 is SNHLY and CDR2 is FYNNEI. The CDR3 spans 13 residues. CDR3 sequence (DNA): TGTGCCAGCAGCGAAGCGGGAACGGATGAGCAGTTCTTC. This codes for CASSEAGTDEQFF.

This clonotype showed up just a few times. The chain employs TRBV2 and TRBJ2-3; TRBD1 agrees at 8 bases. There are 16 residues in the CDR3. Germline CDR1 is SNHLY and CDR2 is FYNNEI. Losses at the gene ends were 3 bases for V and 2 bases for J; bases not matched to a gene: 7. The CDR3 loop reads CASSDQGTGATDTQYF. For the CDR3, the DNA is TGTGCCAGCAGTGACCAAGGGACAGGAGCCACAGATACGCAGTATTTT.

The chain combines TRBV24-1 with TRBJ2-5; 14 bases are a match to TRBD2. Germline V gives CDR1 KGHDR, CDR2 SFDVKD. The ends lost 5 bases at V and 9 bases at J; junction bases unmatched: 10. This CDR3 has 16 amino acids. The CDR3 coding sequence is TGTGCCACCAGTGGCCAGGGACTAGCGGGAGCGGGGTCCCAGTACTTC. It codes for CATSGQGLAGAGSQYF.

Ten or more counts support this clonotype. This rearrangement joins TRBV27 to TRBJ2-1; D is perhaps TRBD2 (5 bases). The CDR3 covers 12 residues. Trimming cost V 5 bases and J 6 bases, with 8 bases left between them. Germline V lookup: CDR1 MNHEY, CDR2 SMNVEV (reference sequence). CDR3 loop: CASSPDFNEQFF. DNA of the CDR3: TGTGCCAGCAGTCCGGACTTCAATGAGCAGTTCTTC.

This clonotype was detected many times. This chain joins TRBV9 and TRBJ2-3; 9 nucleotides align to TRBD2. The V segment lost 0 bases and the J segment 3 bases; nucleotides outside the gene matches: 5. Germline CDR1 SGDLS, CDR2 YYNGEE. The CDR3 sequence is 16 residues long. The DNA of the CDR3 is TGTGCCAGCAGCGTAGTAGGCGGGAGGGGAACAGATACGCAGTATTTT. It is translated as CASSVVGGRGTDTQYF.

This clonotype was seen more than once but under ten times. The chain combines TRBV20-1 with TRBJ2-3; tentatively, D is TRBD2 (5 bases). The germline CDR1 and CDR2 sequences are DFQATT and SNEGSKA (reference sequence). The ends were cut back, 3 bases at V and 0 bases at J, with 10 bases in the middle. The CDR3 is made up of 14 amino acids. CDR3 nucleotides: TGCAGTGCTAGGGGTAGGACTAGCACAGATACGCAGTATTTT. Encoded protein: CSARGRTSTDTQYF.